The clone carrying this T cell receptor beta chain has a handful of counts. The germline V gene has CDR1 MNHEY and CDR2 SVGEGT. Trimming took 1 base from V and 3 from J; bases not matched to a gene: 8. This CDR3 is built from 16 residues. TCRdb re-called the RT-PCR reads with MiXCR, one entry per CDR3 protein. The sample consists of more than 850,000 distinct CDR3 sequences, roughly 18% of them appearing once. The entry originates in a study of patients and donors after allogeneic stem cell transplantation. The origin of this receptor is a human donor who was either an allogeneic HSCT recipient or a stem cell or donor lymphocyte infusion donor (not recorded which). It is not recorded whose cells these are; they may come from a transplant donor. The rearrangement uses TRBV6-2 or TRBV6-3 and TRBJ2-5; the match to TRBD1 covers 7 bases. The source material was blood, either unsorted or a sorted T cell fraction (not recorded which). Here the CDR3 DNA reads TGTGCCAGCAGTTACTTGTACCCTGGACAGGAAGAGACCCAGTACTTC. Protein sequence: CASSYLYPGQEETQYF.